The text below deals with one TCR beta chain. This sample is part of a study of blood T cell repertoires in COVID-19. Study summary: Italy, Spain and the United States were the sources of the convalescent and acute COVID-19 samples. In each case, the material was cDNA or gDNA derived from T cells, B-cell-depleted T cells, or PBMCs.

In the original workflow: Reference gene primer amplification yielded estimated nucleated cell counts. Sequencing was performed with immunoSEQ multiplex PCR; in TCRdb, only in-frame clones are kept and a portion is missing. The DNA was the basis for D and trimming; V, J and clone size are from that table. The table shows about 76,000 clones, with over 85% occurring only once. The CDR3 contains 12 residues. CDR1 is MDHEN, CDR2 SYDVKM, per germline. Trimming left V 5 bases short and J 2 bases short, with 3 bases between. Sequencing was done on a sample of peripheral blood. The origin of this receptor is a human donor in a cohort sampled during active COVID-19. The V and J genes are TRBV28 and TRBJ2-2; no reliable D call. For the CDR3, the DNA is TGTGCCAGCAGTCCTAACACCGGGGAGCTGTTTTTT. Translating gives CASSPNTGELFF.